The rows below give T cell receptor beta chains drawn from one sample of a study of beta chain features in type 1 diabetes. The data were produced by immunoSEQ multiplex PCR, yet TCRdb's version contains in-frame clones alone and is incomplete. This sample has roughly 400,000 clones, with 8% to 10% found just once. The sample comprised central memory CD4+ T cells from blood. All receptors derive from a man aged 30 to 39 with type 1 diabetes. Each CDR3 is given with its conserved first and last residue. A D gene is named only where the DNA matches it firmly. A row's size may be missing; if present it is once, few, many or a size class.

cdr3_aa: CASSLSRTYEQYF; cdr3_nt: TGTGCCAGCAGCTTGTCTCGGACCTACGAGCAGTACTTC; d_call: -; v_call: TRBV7-8; j_call: TRBJ2-7; clone_size: few
cdr3_aa: CASSGGQGSGDTQYF; cdr3_nt: TGCGCCAGCAGCGGGGGACAGGGCAGCGGAGATACGCAGTATTTT; d_call: TRBD1; v_call: TRBV5-1; j_call: TRBJ2-3; clone_size: -
cdr3_aa: CASSWAGQAYGYTF; cdr3_nt: TGTGCCAGCAGCTGGGCCGGACAGGCCTATGGCTACACCTTC; d_call: TRBD1; v_call: TRBV7-9; j_call: TRBJ1-2; clone_size: few
cdr3_aa: CASSSLQGSGANVLTF; cdr3_nt: TGTGCCAGCAGTTCCTTACAGGGAAGTGGGGCCAACGTCCTGACTTTC; d_call: -; v_call: TRBV27; j_call: TRBJ2-6; clone_size: few
cdr3_aa: CASSYIQGRNEQFF; cdr3_nt: TGTGCCAGCAGTTACATACAGGGGAGAAATGAGCAGTTCTTC; d_call: TRBD1; v_call: TRBV6-5; j_call: TRBJ2-1; clone_size: few
cdr3_aa: CASSFEGRETQYF; cdr3_nt: TGTGCCAGCAGTTTCGAGGGGAGAGAGACCCAGTACTTC; d_call: -; v_call: TRBV6-5; j_call: TRBJ2-5; clone_size: few
cdr3_aa: CASSLASGSSYEQYF; cdr3_nt: TGTGCCAGCAGCTTAGCTAGCGGGAGCTCCTACGAGCAGTACTTC; d_call: TRBD2; v_call: TRBV7-2; j_call: TRBJ2-7; clone_size: -
cdr3_aa: CASSERQGARTQYF; cdr3_nt: TGTGCCAGCAGCGAACGACAGGGGGCACGTACGCAGTATTTT; d_call: TRBD1; v_call: TRBV5-6; j_call: TRBJ2-3; clone_size: -
cdr3_aa: CASTPTGTSGNNEQFF; cdr3_nt: TGCGCCAGCACCCCGACCGGGACTAGCGGTAACAATGAGCAGTTCTTC; d_call: TRBD2; v_call: TRBV5-1; j_call: TRBJ2-1; clone_size: few
cdr3_aa: CASSRGLAGVYEQYF; cdr3_nt: TGTGCCAGCAGTCGTGGACTAGCGGGAGTCTACGAGCAGTACTTC; d_call: TRBD2; v_call: TRBV6-1; j_call: TRBJ2-7; clone_size: few
cdr3_aa: CASSPVSGDGAGANVLTF; cdr3_nt: TGTGCCAGCTCCCCGGTCTCTGGGGATGGGGCTGGGGCCAACGTCCTGACTTTC; d_call: -; v_call: TRBV18; j_call: TRBJ2-6; clone_size: -
cdr3_aa: CASSTTYGYTF; cdr3_nt: TGTGCCAGTAGTACAACGTATGGCTACACCTTC; d_call: -; v_call: TRBV19; j_call: TRBJ1-2; clone_size: few
cdr3_aa: CASAEDSSMSGEQFF; cdr3_nt: TGTGCCAGCGCGGAGGACTCCTCCATGTCCGGTGAGCAGTTCTTC; d_call: -; v_call: TRBV6-1; j_call: TRBJ2-1; clone_size: few
cdr3_aa: CASSDRGGLYNEQFF; cdr3_nt: TGTGCCAGCAGCGACCGAGGGGGTCTTTACAATGAGCAGTTCTTC; d_call: -; v_call: TRBV7-2; j_call: TRBJ2-1; clone_size: few
cdr3_aa: CASSMASTDTQYF; cdr3_nt: TGCGCCAGCAGCATGGCGAGCACAGATACGCAGTATTTT; d_call: -; v_call: TRBV7-2; j_call: TRBJ2-3; clone_size: -